Given below is one TCR beta chain in context. The antigen is undetermined. For each subset, genomic DNA was distributed in equal portions over several immunoSEQ plates. Profiling relied on immunoSEQ multiplex PCR, and the TCRdb table lists in-frame clones only, not all of them. The repertoire holds about 2.4 million clones, approximately 94% seen once, with about 0.13% in the top ten. The data originate from a study of shared clonotypes between healthy human individuals. General study results and limits: Naive subsets usually exceeded memory subsets in estimated richness.

CDR1 MGHRA and CDR2 YSYEKL come from the germline V gene. The CDR3 has 14 amino acids. Between the trimmed V and J ends, which lost 1 base and 4 bases, there was a span of 11 bases. Material: naive CD4+ T cells sorted from blood. This sample's subset: CD45RA+ positively selected. This receptor was identified in a man between 18 and 29 years old in good health. This chain joins TRBV4-1 and TRBJ2-7; no clear D gene. DNA of the CDR3: TGCGCCAGCAGCCAAGGGGGTTATAGATACGAGCAGTACTTC. This codes for CASSQGGYRYEQYF.